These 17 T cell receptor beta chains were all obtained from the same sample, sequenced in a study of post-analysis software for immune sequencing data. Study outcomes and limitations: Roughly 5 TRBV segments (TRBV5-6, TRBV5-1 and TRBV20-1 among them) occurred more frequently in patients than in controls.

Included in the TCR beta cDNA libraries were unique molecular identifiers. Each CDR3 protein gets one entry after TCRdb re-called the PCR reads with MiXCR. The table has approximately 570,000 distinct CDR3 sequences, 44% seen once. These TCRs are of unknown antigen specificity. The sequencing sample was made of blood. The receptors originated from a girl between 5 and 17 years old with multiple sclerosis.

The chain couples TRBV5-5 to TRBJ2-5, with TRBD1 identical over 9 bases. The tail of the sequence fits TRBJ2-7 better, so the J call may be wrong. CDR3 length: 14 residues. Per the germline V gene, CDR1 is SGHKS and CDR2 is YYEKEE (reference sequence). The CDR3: CASSVTGGSYEQYF. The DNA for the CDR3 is TGTGCCAGCAGCGTGACAGGGGGGTCCTACGAGCAGTACTTC.

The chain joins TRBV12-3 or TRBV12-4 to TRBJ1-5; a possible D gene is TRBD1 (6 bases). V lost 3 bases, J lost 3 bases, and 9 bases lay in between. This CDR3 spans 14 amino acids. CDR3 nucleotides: TGTGCCAGCAGTTTTAGGACAGCCAATCAGCCCCAGCATTTT. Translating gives CASSFRTANQPQHF.

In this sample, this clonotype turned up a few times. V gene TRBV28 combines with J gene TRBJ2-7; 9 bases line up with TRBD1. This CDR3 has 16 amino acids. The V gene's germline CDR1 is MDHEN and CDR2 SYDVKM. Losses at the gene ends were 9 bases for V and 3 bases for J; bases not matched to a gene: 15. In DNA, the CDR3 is TGTGCCAGTTGTTACGGACAGGGGATGGGAATCTACGAGCAGTACTTC. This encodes CASCYGQGMGIYEQYF.

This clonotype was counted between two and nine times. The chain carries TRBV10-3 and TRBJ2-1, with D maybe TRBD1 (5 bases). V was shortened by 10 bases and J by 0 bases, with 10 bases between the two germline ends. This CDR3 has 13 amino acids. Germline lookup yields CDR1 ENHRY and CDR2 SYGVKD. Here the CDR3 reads CATGRVSYNEQFF. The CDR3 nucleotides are TGTGCCACGGGCAGGGTCTCCTACAATGAGCAGTTCTTC.

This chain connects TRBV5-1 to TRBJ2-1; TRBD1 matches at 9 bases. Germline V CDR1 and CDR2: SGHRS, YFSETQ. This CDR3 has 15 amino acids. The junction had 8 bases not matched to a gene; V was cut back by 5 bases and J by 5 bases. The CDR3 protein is CASSFDRGFDNEQFF. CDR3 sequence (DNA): TGCGCCAGCAGTTTTGACAGGGGGTTCGACAATGAGCAGTTCTTC. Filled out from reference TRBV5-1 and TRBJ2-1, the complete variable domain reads KAGVTQTPRYLIKTRGQQVTLSCSPISGHRSVSWYQQTPGQGLQFLFEYFSETQRNKGNFPGRFSGRQFSNSRSEMNVSTLELGDSALYLCASSFDRGFDNEQFFGPGTRLTVL.

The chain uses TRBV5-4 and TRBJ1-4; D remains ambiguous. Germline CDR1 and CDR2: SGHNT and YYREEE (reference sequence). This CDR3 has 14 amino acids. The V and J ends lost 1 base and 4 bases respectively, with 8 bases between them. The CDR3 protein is CASSLREVNEKLFF. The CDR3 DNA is TGTGCCAGCAGCTTGCGAGAAGTTAATGAAAAACTGTTTTTT.

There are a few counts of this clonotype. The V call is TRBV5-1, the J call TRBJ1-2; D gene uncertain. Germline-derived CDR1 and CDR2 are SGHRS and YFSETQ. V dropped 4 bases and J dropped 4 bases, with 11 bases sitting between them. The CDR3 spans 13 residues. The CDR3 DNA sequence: TGCGCCAGCAGCCCCGTTGGGTCCTATGGCTACACCTTC. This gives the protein CASSPVGSYGYTF.

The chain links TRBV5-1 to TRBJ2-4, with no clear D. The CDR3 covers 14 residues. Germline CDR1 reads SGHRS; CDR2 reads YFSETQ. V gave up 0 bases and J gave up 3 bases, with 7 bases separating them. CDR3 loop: CASSLDYGKNIQYF. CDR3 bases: TGCGCCAGCAGCTTGGACTATGGCAAAAACATTCAGTACTTC.

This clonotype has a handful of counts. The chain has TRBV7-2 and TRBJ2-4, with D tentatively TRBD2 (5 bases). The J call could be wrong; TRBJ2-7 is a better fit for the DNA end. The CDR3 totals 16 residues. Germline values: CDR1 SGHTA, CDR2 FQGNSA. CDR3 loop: CASSLDAARPGYEQYF. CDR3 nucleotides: TGTGCCAGCAGCTTAGATGCCGCAAGGCCGGGGTACGAGCAGTACTTC.

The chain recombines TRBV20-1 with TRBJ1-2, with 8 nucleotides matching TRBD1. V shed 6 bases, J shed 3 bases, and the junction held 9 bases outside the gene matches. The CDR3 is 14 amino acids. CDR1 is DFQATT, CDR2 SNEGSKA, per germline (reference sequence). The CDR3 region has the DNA TGCAGTGCCACTGGACAGGGAAATGACTATGGCTACACCTTC. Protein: CSATGQGNDYGYTF.

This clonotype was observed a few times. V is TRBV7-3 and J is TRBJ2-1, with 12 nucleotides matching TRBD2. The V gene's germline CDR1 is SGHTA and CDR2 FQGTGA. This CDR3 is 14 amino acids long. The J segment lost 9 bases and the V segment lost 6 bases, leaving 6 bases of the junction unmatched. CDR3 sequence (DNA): TGTGCCAGCAGTCTAGCGGGGGGGCTTGGTGAGCAGTTCTTC. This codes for CASSLAGGLGEQFF.

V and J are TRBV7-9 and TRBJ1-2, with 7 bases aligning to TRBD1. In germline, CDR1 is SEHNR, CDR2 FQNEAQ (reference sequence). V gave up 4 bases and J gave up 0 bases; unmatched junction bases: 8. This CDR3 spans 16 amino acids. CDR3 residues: CASSSSRDSTNYGYTF. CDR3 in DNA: TGTGCCAGCAGCTCCAGCAGGGACAGTACTAACTATGGCTACACCTTC.

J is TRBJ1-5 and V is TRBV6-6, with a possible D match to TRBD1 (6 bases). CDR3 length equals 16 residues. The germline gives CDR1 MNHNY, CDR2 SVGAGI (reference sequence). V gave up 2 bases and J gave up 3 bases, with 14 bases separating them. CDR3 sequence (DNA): TGTGCCAGCAGTTACCAGTTGGGGGCCTCCAATCAGCCCCAGCATTTT. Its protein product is CASSYQLGASNQPQHF.

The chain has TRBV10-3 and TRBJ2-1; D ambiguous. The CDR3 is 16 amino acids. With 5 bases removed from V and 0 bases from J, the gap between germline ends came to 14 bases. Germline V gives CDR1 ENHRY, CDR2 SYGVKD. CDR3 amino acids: CAISLTDLSSYNEQFF. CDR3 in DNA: TGTGCCATCAGTCTTACAGACCTTAGCTCCTACAATGAGCAGTTCTTC.

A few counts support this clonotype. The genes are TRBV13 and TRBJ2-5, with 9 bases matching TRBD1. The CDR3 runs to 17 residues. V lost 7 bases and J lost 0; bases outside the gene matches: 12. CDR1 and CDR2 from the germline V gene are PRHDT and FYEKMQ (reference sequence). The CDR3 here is CASTEGQGREYQETQYF. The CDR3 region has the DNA TGTGCCAGCACCGAAGGACAGGGGAGGGAGTACCAAGAGACCCAGTACTTC.

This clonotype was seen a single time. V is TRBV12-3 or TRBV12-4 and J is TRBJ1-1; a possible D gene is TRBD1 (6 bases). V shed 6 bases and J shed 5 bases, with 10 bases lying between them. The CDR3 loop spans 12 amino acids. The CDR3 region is CASRQGITEAFF. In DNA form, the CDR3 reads TGTGCCAGCAGGCAGGGGATTACTGAAGCTTTCTTT.

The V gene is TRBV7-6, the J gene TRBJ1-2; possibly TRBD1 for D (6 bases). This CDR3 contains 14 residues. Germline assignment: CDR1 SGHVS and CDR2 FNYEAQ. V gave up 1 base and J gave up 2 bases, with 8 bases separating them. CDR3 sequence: CASSLEDRNYGYTF. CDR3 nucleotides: TGTGCCAGCAGCTTAGAGGACAGAAACTATGGCTACACCTTC.